This is a list of T cell receptor beta chains from one sample in a study of cytomegalovirus exposure and HLA in healthy donors. Generated by immunoSEQ multiplex PCR, the TCRdb table keeps only in-frame clones and is missing some. The sample includes about 180,000 clones, roughly 79% of them seen just once. Sample: PBMCs. These TCRs come from a young woman in good health and CMV-seropositive. Each CDR3 is given with its conserved first and last residue. A D gene is named only where the DNA matches it firmly. Not all rows give a size; the values are once, few, many and, for expanded clones, a class.

J gene: TRBJ1-5
clone size: .
D gene: .
V gene: TRBV30
CDR3 protein: CAWSGTRTGSNQPQHF
CDR3 DNA: TGTGCCTGGAGTGGAACTAGAACAGGGAGCAATCAGCCCCAGCATTTT

J gene: TRBJ1-1
clone size: .
D gene: TRBD1
V gene: TRBV9
CDR3 protein: CASSVTGGSEAFF
CDR3 DNA: TGTGCCAGCAGCGTCACAGGGGGGTCTGAAGCTTTCTTT

J gene: TRBJ2-7
clone size: .
D gene: .
V gene: TRBV5-1
CDR3 protein: CASSLEKYGTYEQYF
CDR3 DNA: TGCGCCAGCAGCTTGGAAAAGTATGGCACCTACGAGCAGTACTTC

J gene: TRBJ2-4
clone size: .
D gene: .
V gene: TRBV7-9
CDR3 protein: CASSPDRTSGAKNIQYF
CDR3 DNA: TGTGCCAGCAGCCCGGACCGGACATCAGGAGCCAAAAACATTCAGTACTTC

J gene: TRBJ2-1
clone size: .
D gene: .
V gene: TRBV6-5
CDR3 protein: CASSYFDEQFF
CDR3 DNA: TGTGCCAGCAGTTACTTCGATGAGCAGTTCTTC

J gene: TRBJ2-7
clone size: .
D gene: TRBD1
V gene: TRBV19
CDR3 protein: CASSIGGARGSYEQYF
CDR3 DNA: TGTGCCAGTAGTATAGGAGGTGCCAGGGGGTCCTACGAGCAGTACTTT

J gene: TRBJ2-6
clone size: once
D gene: TRBD2
V gene: TRBV10-1
CDR3 protein: CASSEGGSGGPVHWANVLTF
CDR3 DNA: TGCGCCAGCAGTGAGGGTGGTAGCGGGGGGCCCGTCCACTGGGCCAACGTCCTGACTTTC

J gene: TRBJ2-3
clone size: .
D gene: TRBD2
V gene: TRBV6-4
CDR3 protein: CASSDAGGPDTQYF
CDR3 DNA: TGTGCCAGCAGTGACGCGGGGGGGCCAGATACGCAGTATTTT

J gene: TRBJ2-4
clone size: few
D gene: .
V gene: TRBV11-1
CDR3 protein: CASSSESGSPFIQYF
CDR3 DNA: TGTGCCAGCAGCTCAGAATCAGGCAGCCCGTTCATTCAGTACTTC

J gene: TRBJ2-5
clone size: .
D gene: .
V gene: TRBV11-3
CDR3 protein: CASSFGGRGKEETQYF
CDR3 DNA: TGTGCCAGCAGCTTTGGGGGCCGGGGAAAAGAAGAGACCCAGTACTTC

J gene: TRBJ1-5
clone size: .
D gene: .
V gene: TRBV7-9
CDR3 protein: CASSLHSNQPQHF
CDR3 DNA: TGTGCCAGCAGCTTACATAGCAATCAGCCCCAGCATTTT

J gene: TRBJ2-2
clone size: few
D gene: .
V gene: TRBV30
CDR3 protein: CASRQGGDSGELFF
CDR3 DNA: TGTGCCTCAAGACAGGGAGGTGATTCCGGGGAGCTGTTTTTT

J gene: TRBJ2-3
clone size: few
D gene: .
V gene: TRBV18
CDR3 protein: CASSPAAITDTQYF
CDR3 DNA: TGTGCCAGCTCACCAGCGGCAATAACAGATACGCAGTATTTT

J gene: TRBJ1-1
clone size: .
D gene: TRBD1
V gene: TRBV9
CDR3 protein: CASSVRQGGTEAFF
CDR3 DNA: TGTGCCAGCAGCGTTAGACAGGGTGGCACTGAAGCTTTCTTT

J gene: TRBJ2-7
clone size: .
D gene: TRBD1
V gene: TRBV15
CDR3 protein: CATSRDGTGGTYEQYF
CDR3 DNA: TGTGCCACCAGCAGAGACGGGACAGGGGGAACCTACGAGCAGTACTTC

J gene: TRBJ1-2
clone size: .
D gene: .
V gene: TRBV5-8
CDR3 protein: CASSLDTLRYYGYTF
CDR3 DNA: TGTGCCAGCAGCTTGGATACCCTTCGGTACTATGGCTACACCTTC

J gene: TRBJ2-5
clone size: few
D gene: .
V gene: TRBV9
CDR3 protein: CASSATLRPQETQYF
CDR3 DNA: TGTGCCAGCAGCGCGACACTCCGCCCTCAAGAGACCCAGTACTTC

J gene: TRBJ2-3
clone size: .
D gene: TRBD2
V gene: TRBV15
CDR3 protein: CATSWRLAGFSDTQYF
CDR3 DNA: TGTGCCACCAGCTGGCGACTAGCGGGGTTTTCAGATACGCAGTATTTT

J gene: TRBJ2-3
clone size: few
D gene: .
V gene: TRBV7-2
CDR3 protein: CASSSLTSTDTQYF
CDR3 DNA: TGTGCCAGCAGCAGCCTCACTAGCACAGATACGCAGTATTTT

J gene: TRBJ1-2
clone size: .
D gene: TRBD1
V gene: TRBV5-1
CDR3 protein: CASSWGQGAGYTF
CDR3 DNA: TGCGCCAGCAGCTGGGGACAGGGGGCGGGCTACACCTTC

J gene: TRBJ1-1
clone size: .
D gene: TRBD1
V gene: TRBV6-1
CDR3 protein: CANGQGYTEAFF
CDR3 DNA: TGTGCCAACGGACAGGGCTACACTGAAGCTTTCTTT

J gene: TRBJ2-7
clone size: .
D gene: .
V gene: TRBV2
CDR3 protein: CASSEALPGTRPYF
CDR3 DNA: TGTGCCAGCAGTGAAGCGCTTCCGGGGACAAGGCCGTACTTC

J gene: TRBJ1-1
clone size: .
D gene: TRBD1
V gene: TRBV7-9
CDR3 protein: CASSSQGDEAFF
CDR3 DNA: TGTGCCAGCAGCTCCCAGGGGGATGAAGCTTTCTTT

J gene: TRBJ2-7
clone size: .
D gene: TRBD1
V gene: TRBV7-8
CDR3 protein: CASRAGQGAEQYF
CDR3 DNA: TGTGCCAGCAGAGCGGGACAGGGAGCCGAGCAGTACTTC

J gene: TRBJ1-2
clone size: .
D gene: TRBD1
V gene: TRBV25-1
CDR3 protein: CASTNRGSDGYTF
CDR3 DNA: TGTGCCAGCACCAACAGGGGATCGGATGGCTACACCTTC

J gene: TRBJ2-4
clone size: .
D gene: TRBD1
V gene: TRBV4-2
CDR3 protein: CASSQPPGTEGWAKNIQYF
CDR3 DNA: TGTGCCAGCAGCCAACCCCCAGGGACAGAGGGGTGGGCCAAAAACATTCAGTACTTC

J gene: TRBJ2-5
clone size: .
D gene: .
V gene: TRBV29-1
CDR3 protein: CSLTARQETQYF
CDR3 DNA: TGCAGCCTGACAGCCCGCCAAGAGACCCAGTACTTC

J gene: TRBJ1-2
clone size: .
D gene: TRBD1
V gene: TRBV19
CDR3 protein: CASSIRGQGAIGYTF
CDR3 DNA: TGTGCCAGTAGTATTAGAGGACAGGGGGCGATCGGCTACACCTTC

J gene: TRBJ2-7
clone size: .
D gene: TRBD2
V gene: TRBV5-1
CDR3 protein: CASSSPEGGSEQYF
CDR3 DNA: TGCGCCAGCAGCTCCCCCGAGGGCGGGAGCGAGCAGTACTTC

J gene: TRBJ1-5
clone size: .
D gene: .
V gene: TRBV7-2
CDR3 protein: CASSLGGGQPQHF
CDR3 DNA: TGTGCCAGCAGCTTAGGGGGGGGCCAGCCCCAGCATTTT

J gene: TRBJ2-3
clone size: .
D gene: TRBD2
V gene: TRBV25-1
CDR3 protein: CASSGLRTSGDTDTQYF
CDR3 DNA: TGTGCCAGCAGTGGCCTCAGGACTAGCGGGGATACAGATACGCAGTATTTT

J gene: TRBJ2-7
clone size: .
D gene: TRBD1
V gene: TRBV2
CDR3 protein: CARSGAQGYEQYF
CDR3 DNA: TGTGCCAGAAGTGGGGCACAGGGGTACGAGCAGTACTTC

J gene: TRBJ1-2
clone size: .
D gene: .
V gene: TRBV7-9
CDR3 protein: CASRPLELCYTF
CDR3 DNA: TGTGCCAGCAGGCCTCTGGAACTATGCTACACCTTC

J gene: TRBJ2-5
clone size: .
D gene: .
V gene: TRBV14
CDR3 protein: CASSQEGRGKQETQYF
CDR3 DNA: TGTGCCAGCAGCCAAGAAGGTCGGGGGAAACAAGAGACCCAGTACTTC

J gene: TRBJ2-1
clone size: .
D gene: TRBD1
V gene: TRBV9
CDR3 protein: CASSVGTVSYNEQFF
CDR3 DNA: TGTGCCAGCAGCGTGGGGACAGTCTCCTACAATGAGCAGTTCTTC

J gene: TRBJ2-1
clone size: .
D gene: .
V gene: TRBV6-5
CDR3 protein: CASSYSRELNEQFF
CDR3 DNA: TGTGCCAGCAGTTACTCGAGGGAGCTCAATGAGCAGTTCTTC

J gene: TRBJ2-7
clone size: .
D gene: TRBD2
V gene: TRBV19
CDR3 protein: CASSTVGGNYEQYF
CDR3 DNA: TGTGCCAGTAGTACTGTGGGGGGGAACTACGAGCAGTACTTC

J gene: TRBJ2-1
clone size: .
D gene: .
V gene: TRBV19
CDR3 protein: CATGQERGFLSYNEQFF
CDR3 DNA: TGTGCCACGGGGCAGGAGAGGGGGTTCCTCTCCTACAATGAGCAGTTCTTC

J gene: TRBJ1-5
clone size: .
D gene: .
V gene: TRBV6-1
CDR3 protein: CASSSGQINQPQHF
CDR3 DNA: TGTGCCAGCAGTTCAGGACAGATCAATCAGCCCCAGCATTTT

J gene: TRBJ2-3
clone size: .
D gene: .
V gene: TRBV7-9
CDR3 protein: CASSSRGGLTLDTQYF
CDR3 DNA: TGTGCCAGCAGCTCTCGCGGAGGACTAACTTTGGATACGCAGTATTTT

J gene: TRBJ2-7
clone size: .
D gene: .
V gene: TRBV29-1
CDR3 protein: CSVELYSSHEQYF
CDR3 DNA: TGCAGCGTTGAGCTTTATAGCAGCCACGAGCAGTACTTC